This T cell receptor (beta chain) was profiled in a study of CD8+ T cells in alopecia areata. About the research overall: Treated patients were given 5 to 10 mg oral tofacitinib twice daily. Dosing with tofacitinib proceeded for 6 to 18 months, followed by 6 months off drug.

The V end was cut by 4 bases, the J end by 9 bases, with 14 bases between. In germline, CDR1 is SGHDT, CDR2 YYEEEE. The CDR3 extends over 13 amino acids. Once RNA had been extracted, it was reverse transcribed into cDNA to act as the sequencing template. Only in-frame clones appear in the TCRdb table, and some are missing; sequencing was by immunoSEQ multiplex PCR. The table lists 150,000 to 200,000 clones, just under 60% of them singletons. Alopecia areata patients provided lesional scalp punch biopsies and peripheral blood, both collected for the study. Isolation of CD4+ and CD8+ T cells from PBMCs was achieved by sorting.

The chain uses TRBV5-6 and TRBJ2-1; D is possibly TRBD2 (6 bases). Here the sequenced sample was CD4+ T cells sorted from blood, taken at week 0. The clonotype originates from a human donor with alopecia areata. The CDR3 reads CASSPQAGGEQFF. Here the CDR3 DNA reads TGTGCCAGCAGCCCCCAAGCCGGGGGTGAGCAGTTCTTC. Together with reference TRBV5-6 and TRBJ2-1, the CDR3 gives the full variable domain: DAGVTQSPTHLIKTRGQQVTLRCSPKSGHDTVSWYQQALGQGPQFIFQYYEEEERQRGNFPDRFSGHQFPNYSSELNVNALLLGDSALYLCASSPQAGGEQFFGPGTRLTVL.